These 21 T cell receptor beta chains were all obtained from the same sample, sequenced in a study of shared clonotypes between healthy human individuals. Some clones are missing from TCRdb's copy, which holds only in-frame ones; the method was immunoSEQ multiplex PCR. The sample records 300,000 or so clones, under 80% being singletons. The source material was memory CD4+ T cells sorted from blood. The subset is: CD45RA-negative fraction. These TCRs come from a man aged 25-45 years in good health.

Comment on this clone: A read error likely explains this, since a far larger clone differs by one base. The rearrangement uses TRBV5-4 and TRBJ2-3; no firm D call. The V gene lost 0 bases and the J gene lost 0 bases, with 11 bases spanning the gap. This CDR3 is built from 16 residues. Germline assignment: CDR1 SGHNT and CDR2 YYREEE (reference sequence). The CDR3 spells CASSLAQERSTDTQYF. The CDR3 DNA reads as TGTGCCAGCAGCTTGGCCCAGGAGAGAAGCACAGATACGCAGTATTTT.

The chain couples TRBV2 to TRBJ1-3; 7 bases are a match to TRBD1. The CDR3 loop spans 17 amino acids. Per the germline V gene, CDR1 is SNHLY and CDR2 is FYNNEI. The junction had 10 bases not matched to a gene; V was cut back by 5 bases and J by 0 bases. CDR3 sequence reads: CASSTRQGLFSGNTIYF. The CDR3 DNA reads as TGTGCCAGCAGTACCCGACAGGGACTCTTCTCTGGAAACACCATATATTTT.

The V and J genes are TRBV2 and TRBJ2-7; the match to TRBD2 covers 10 bases. Losses at the gene ends were 0 bases for V and 3 bases for J; bases not matched to a gene: 11. The CDR3 is 18 residues long. Germline CDR1 and CDR2: SNHLY and FYNNEI. CDR3 coding DNA: TGTGCCAGCAGTGAAGCGCACCGACTAGCGGGCACTCTCTACGAGCAGTACTTC. As protein: CASSEAHRLAGTLYEQYF.

The sample holds one count of this clone. The V gene is TRBV6-5, the J gene TRBJ2-6, with D hard to call. Germline CDR1 MNHEY, CDR2 SVGAGI. The CDR3 consists of 11 residues. V was pared by 5 bases and J by 13 bases, with 9 bases between. In DNA, the CDR3 is TGTGCCAGCAGTAACCAGATTGTCCTGACTTTC. Translating gives CASSNQIVLTF.

The V call is TRBV19, the J call TRBJ1-1; TRBD1 matches 7 bases. V shed 5 bases and J 6 bases; nucleotides not matched to a gene: 6. CDR1 and CDR2 (germline): LNHDA, SQIVND (reference sequence). This CDR3 is 13 amino acids long. This chain's CDR3 is CASSRGTAAEAFF. In DNA form, the CDR3 reads TGTGCCAGTAGTCGAGGGACAGCCGCTGAAGCTTTCTTT.

This clone was detected only once. The limits of the CDR3 on the DNA are not certain, so only TCRdb's listed CDR3 is given. This chain uses TRBV5-4 with TRBJ2-7; TRBD2, as called in the table, went unchecked against the DNA. Termini included, the CDR3 measures 14 amino acids. Germline loops: CDR1 SGHNT, CDR2 YYREEE (reference sequence). The CDR3 is CASSPWGSGSISYF.

This clone was seen only once. V gene TRBV28 combines with J gene TRBJ1-1; D remains unclear. The germline CDR1 and CDR2 sequences are MDHEN and SYDVKM. Trimming took 6 bases from V and 8 from J, leaving 13 bases between them. The CDR3 extends over 12 amino acids. In nucleotides, the CDR3 is TGTGCCAGCAGGCTAAGGACTCAGGAAGCTTTCTTT. Protein: CASRLRTQEAFF.

V gene TRBV27 combines with J gene TRBJ1-5; D is undetermined. The CDR3 length is 16 residues. The V gene lost 5 bases and the J gene lost 0 bases, with 14 bases spanning the gap. Germline V CDR1 and CDR2: MNHEY, SMNVEV (reference sequence). The CDR3 region is CASSLVGQFSNQPQHF. As DNA, the CDR3 is TGTGCCAGCAGTCTCGTCGGGCAGTTTAGCAATCAGCCCCAGCATTTT.

The rearrangement joins TRBV7-3 to TRBJ2-1; D not certain. CDR1 SGHTA and CDR2 FQGTGA come from the germline V gene. V gave up 0 bases and J gave up 9 bases, with 15 bases separating them. This CDR3 has 15 amino acids. The CDR3 sequence: CASSLTTSGLGEQFF. Here the CDR3 DNA reads TGTGCCAGCAGCTTAACCACATCAGGATTGGGTGAGCAGTTCTTC.

The chain is built from TRBV11-2 and TRBJ2-5, with D perhaps matching TRBD1 (6 bases). V was cut by 0 bases and J by 0 bases, with 8 bases left in between. The CDR3 is 15 residues long. CDR1 and CDR2 (germline): SGHAT, FQNNGV. DNA of the CDR3: TGTGCCAGCAGCTTAGATAGGGGGAACCAAGAGACCCAGTACTTC. Translation: CASSLDRGNQETQYF.

The chain links TRBV30 to TRBJ1-1, with 8 bases fitting TRBD1. Germline V CDR1 and CDR2: GTSNPN, SVGIG (reference sequence). V was clipped by 0 bases and J by 4 bases; unmatched bases: 4. This CDR3 is built from 14 residues. Here the CDR3 reads CAWSVPGGFTEAFF. CDR3 nucleotides: TGTGCCTGGAGTGTACCAGGGGGCTTCACTGAAGCTTTCTTT.

The count of this clone is one. This chain links TRBV5-5 with TRBJ1-2; possible D gene TRBD1, 5 bases. CDR3 length: 13 residues. Germline V lookup: CDR1 SGHKS, CDR2 YYEKEE (reference sequence). V shed 4 bases and J shed 7 bases, with 14 bases lying between them. The CDR3 DNA follows: TGTGCCAGCAGCCCCCGCAGGGAGGGTGGCTACACCTTC. It codes for CASSPRREGGYTF.

The chain couples TRBV4-3 to TRBJ2-5; unclear D gene. V lost 0 bases and J 10 bases, leaving 24 bases between the germline ends. The CDR3 has 17 residues. Germline values: CDR1 LGHNA, CDR2 YSLEER. The CDR3 protein is CASSQDRYQVGSGVQYF. The CDR3 DNA follows: TGCGCCAGCAGCCAAGATAGGTATCAGGTGGGGTCTGGGGTCCAGTACTTC.

This clone came up a few times. The chain joins TRBV2 to TRBJ2-1; D possibly corresponds to TRBD2 (6 bases). Trimming removed 6 bases from V and 0 bases from J, with 12 bases in between. Germline CDR1 and CDR2: SNHLY and FYNNEI. This CDR3 has 15 residues. CDR3 protein: CASRKDGSSYNEQFF. DNA of the CDR3: TGTGCCAGCAGAAAGGACGGGAGCTCCTACAATGAGCAGTTCTTC. Full variable domain (outside the CDR3, taken from reference TRBV2 and TRBJ2-1): EPEVTQTPSHQVTQMGQEVILRCVPISNHLYFYWYRQILGQKVEFLVSFYNNEISEKSEIFDDQFSVERPDGSNFTLKIRSTKLEDSAMYFCASRKDGSSYNEQFFGPGTRLTVL.

The chain joins TRBV29-1 to TRBJ2-7; 7 nucleotides align to TRBD1. The germline V gene encodes CDR1 SQVTM and CDR2 ANQGSEA. The CDR3 extends over 14 amino acids. Losses at the gene ends were 3 bases for V and 2 bases for J; bases not matched to a gene: 7. The CDR3 nucleotides are TGCAGCGTTGATACCGGGACAGCCGCCTACGAGCAGTACTTC. It yields the protein CSVDTGTAAYEQYF.

V is TRBV10-1 and J is TRBJ2-1; 7 positions match TRBD1. The junction had 9 bases not matched to a gene; V was cut back by 9 bases and J by 4 bases. Germline lookup yields CDR1 WNHNN and CDR2 SYGVQD (reference sequence). The CDR3 covers 14 residues. CDR3 coding DNA: TGCGCCAGGACAACCGGGACAGTTTACAATGAGCAGTTCTTC. Protein sequence: CARTTGTVYNEQFF.

V usage is TRBV27 and J usage is TRBJ1-1; 11 bases line up with TRBD1. Trimming cost V 6 bases and J 4 bases; bases outside gene matches: 16. The CDR3 sequence is 18 residues long. The germline CDR1 and CDR2 sequences are MNHEY and SMNVEV (reference sequence). CDR3 coding DNA: TGTGCCAGCAGGGACAGGGGGCTTGTGATGAAGGATATCACTGAAGCTTTCTTT. Translating gives CASRDRGLVMKDITEAFF.

CDR3 in DNA: TGCGCCAGCAGCCCGGGACGGGGAGTGCCCAGCTCCTACAATGAGCAGTTCTTC. Protein product: CASSPGRGVPSSYNEQFF. The chain combines TRBV5-1 with TRBJ2-1, with D possibly called TRBD1 or TRBD2 (5 bases each). The CDR3 has 18 residues. Per the germline V gene, CDR1 is SGHRS and CDR2 is YFSETQ. V lost 4 bases to trimming and J lost 0 bases, with 20 bases between them. Full variable domain (rest looked up from reference TRBV5-1 and TRBJ2-1): KAGVTQTPRYLIKTRGQQVTLSCSPISGHRSVSWYQQTPGQGLQFLFEYFSETQRNKGNFPGRFSGRQFSNSRSEMNVSTLELGDSALYLCASSPGRGVPSSYNEQFFGPGTRLTVL.

This chain uses TRBV18 with TRBJ2-2; D may be TRBD2 (5 bases). The CDR3 covers 14 residues. Germline CDR1 is KGHSH and CDR2 is LQKENI. Trimming stripped 3 bases from V and 4 bases from J, with 9 bases between. CDR3 loop: CASSPRDPTGELFF. The CDR3 DNA sequence: TGTGCCAGCTCACCGAGGGATCCCACCGGGGAGCTGTTTTTT.

The chain uses TRBV10-3 and TRBJ2-1, with TRBD2 identical over 10 bases. Germline-derived CDR1 and CDR2 are ENHRY and SYGVKD. The CDR3 contains 15 residues. The J segment lost 4 bases and the V segment lost 0 bases, leaving 0 bases of the junction unmatched. The CDR3 nucleotides are TGTGCCATCAGTGAGTCGACTAGCGGGTACAATGAGCAGTTCTTC. Amino acid sequence: CAISESTSGYNEQFF.

The gene calls are TRBV7-9 and TRBJ2-7, with TRBD2 identical over 10 bases. The V gene's germline CDR1 is SEHNR and CDR2 FQNEAQ (reference sequence). The CDR3 extends over 16 amino acids. The J segment lost 0 bases and the V segment lost 1 base, leaving 3 bases of the junction unmatched. The CDR3: CASSLDLAGASYEQYF. The CDR3 DNA is TGTGCCAGCAGCTTAGATCTAGCGGGAGCCTCCTACGAGCAGTACTTC.